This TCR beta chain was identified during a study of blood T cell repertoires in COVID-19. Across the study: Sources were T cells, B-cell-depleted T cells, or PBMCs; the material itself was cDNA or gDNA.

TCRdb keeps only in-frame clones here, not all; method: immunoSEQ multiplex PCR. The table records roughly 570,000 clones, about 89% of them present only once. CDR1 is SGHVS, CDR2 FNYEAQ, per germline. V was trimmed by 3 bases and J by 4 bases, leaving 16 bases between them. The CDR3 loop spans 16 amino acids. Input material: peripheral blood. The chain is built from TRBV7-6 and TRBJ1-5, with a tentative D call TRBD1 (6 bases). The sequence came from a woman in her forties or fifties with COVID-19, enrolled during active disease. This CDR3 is CASSLGGPDSNQPQHF. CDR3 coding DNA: TGTGCCAGCAGCTTGGGGGGGCCAGACTCAAATCAGCCCCAGCATTTT.